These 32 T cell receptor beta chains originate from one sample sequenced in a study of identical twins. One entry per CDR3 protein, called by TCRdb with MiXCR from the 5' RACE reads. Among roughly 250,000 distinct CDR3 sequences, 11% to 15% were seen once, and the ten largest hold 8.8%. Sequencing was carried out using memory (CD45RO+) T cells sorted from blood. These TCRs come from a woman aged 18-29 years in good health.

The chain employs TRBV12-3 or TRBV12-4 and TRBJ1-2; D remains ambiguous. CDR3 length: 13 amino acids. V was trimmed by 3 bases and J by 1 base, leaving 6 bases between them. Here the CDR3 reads CASSFMVNYGYTF. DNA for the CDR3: TGTGCCAGCAGTTTTATGGTTAACTATGGCTACACCTTC.

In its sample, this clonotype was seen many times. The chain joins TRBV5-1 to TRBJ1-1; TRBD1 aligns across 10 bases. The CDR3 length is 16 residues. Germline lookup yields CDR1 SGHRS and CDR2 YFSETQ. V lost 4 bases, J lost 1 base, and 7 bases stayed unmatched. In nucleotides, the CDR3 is TGCGCCAGCAGCGGGGGTCGGACAGGGGGGAACACTGAAGCTTTCTTT. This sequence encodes CASSGGRTGGNTEAFF. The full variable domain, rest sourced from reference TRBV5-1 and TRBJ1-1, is KAGVTQTPRYLIKTRGQQVTLSCSPISGHRSVSWYQQTPGQGLQFLFEYFSETQRNKGNFPGRFSGRQFSNSRSEMNVSTLELGDSALYLCASSGGRTGGNTEAFFGQGTRLTVV.

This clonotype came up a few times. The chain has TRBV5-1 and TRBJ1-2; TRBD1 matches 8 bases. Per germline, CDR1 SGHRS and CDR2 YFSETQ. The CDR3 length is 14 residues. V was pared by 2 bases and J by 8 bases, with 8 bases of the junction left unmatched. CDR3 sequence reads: CASSFQGAQDGYTF. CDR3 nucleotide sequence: TGCGCCAGCAGCTTTCAGGGGGCTCAAGACGGCTACACCTTC.

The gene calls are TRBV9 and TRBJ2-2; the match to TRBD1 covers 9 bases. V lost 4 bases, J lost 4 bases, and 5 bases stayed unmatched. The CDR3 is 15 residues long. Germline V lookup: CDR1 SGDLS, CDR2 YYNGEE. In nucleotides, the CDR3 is TGTGCCAGCAGCCGGGGACAGGGTCGCACCGGGGAGCTGTTTTTT. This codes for CASSRGQGRTGELFF.

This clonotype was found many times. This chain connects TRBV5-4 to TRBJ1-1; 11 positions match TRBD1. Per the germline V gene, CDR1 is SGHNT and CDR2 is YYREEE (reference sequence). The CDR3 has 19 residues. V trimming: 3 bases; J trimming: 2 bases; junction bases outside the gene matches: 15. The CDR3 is CASSSRDSGTGGSNTEAFF. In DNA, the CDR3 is TGTGCCAGCAGCTCGAGAGACTCCGGGACAGGGGGGAGCAACACTGAAGCTTTCTTT.

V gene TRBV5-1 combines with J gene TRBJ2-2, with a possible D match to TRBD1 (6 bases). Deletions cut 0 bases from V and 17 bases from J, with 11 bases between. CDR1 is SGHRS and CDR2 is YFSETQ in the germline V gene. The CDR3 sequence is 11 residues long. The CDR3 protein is CASSLARDKFF. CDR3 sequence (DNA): TGCGCCAGCAGCTTGGCCCGGGACAAATTTTTT. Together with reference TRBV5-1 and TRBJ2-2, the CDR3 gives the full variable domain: KAGVTQTPRYLIKTRGQQVTLSCSPISGHRSVSWYQQTPGQGLQFLFEYFSETQRNKGNFPGRFSGRQFSNSRSEMNVSTLELGDSALYLCASSLARDKFFGEGSRLTVL.

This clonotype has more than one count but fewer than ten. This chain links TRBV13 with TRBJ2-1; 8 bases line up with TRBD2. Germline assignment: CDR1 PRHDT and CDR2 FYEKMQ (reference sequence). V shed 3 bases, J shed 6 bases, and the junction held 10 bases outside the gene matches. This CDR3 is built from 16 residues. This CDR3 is CASSLGEAGASNEQFF. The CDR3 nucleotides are TGTGCCAGCAGCTTGGGGGAAGCGGGAGCCAGCAATGAGCAGTTCTTC.

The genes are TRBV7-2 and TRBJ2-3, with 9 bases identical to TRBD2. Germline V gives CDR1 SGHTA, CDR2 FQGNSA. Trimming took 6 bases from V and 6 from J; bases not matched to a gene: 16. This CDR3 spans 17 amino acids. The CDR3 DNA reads TGTGCCAGCAGTAGGATGCCAGCGGGAGGCTTCCTGGATACGCAGTATTTT. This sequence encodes CASSRMPAGGFLDTQYF. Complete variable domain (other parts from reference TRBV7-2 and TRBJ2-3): GAGVSQSPSNKVTEKGKDVELRCDPISGHTALYWYRQSLGQGLEFLIYFQGNSAPDKSGLPSDRFSAERTGGSVSTLTIQRTQQEDSAVYLCASSRMPAGGFLDTQYFGPGTRLTVL.

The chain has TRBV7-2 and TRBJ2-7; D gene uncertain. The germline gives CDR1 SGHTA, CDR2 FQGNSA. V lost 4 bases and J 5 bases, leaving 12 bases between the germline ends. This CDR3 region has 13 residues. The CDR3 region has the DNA TGTGCCAGCAGCTATCTAGTCGAAAACGAGCAGTACTTC. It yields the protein CASSYLVENEQYF.

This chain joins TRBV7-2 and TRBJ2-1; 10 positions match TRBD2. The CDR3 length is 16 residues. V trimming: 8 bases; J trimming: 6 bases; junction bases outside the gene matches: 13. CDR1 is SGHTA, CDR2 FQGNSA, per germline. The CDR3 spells CASHTSGLAGANEQFF. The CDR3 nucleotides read TGTGCCAGCCATACAAGCGGGCTAGCGGGAGCCAATGAGCAGTTCTTC.

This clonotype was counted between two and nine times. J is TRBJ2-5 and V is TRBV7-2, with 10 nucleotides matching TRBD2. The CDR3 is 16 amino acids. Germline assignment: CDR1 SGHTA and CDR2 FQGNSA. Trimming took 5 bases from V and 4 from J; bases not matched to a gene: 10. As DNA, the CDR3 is TGTGCCAGCAGCAAACTTAGCGGGAGGCTGGGAGAGACCCAGTACTTC. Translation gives CASSKLSGRLGETQYF.

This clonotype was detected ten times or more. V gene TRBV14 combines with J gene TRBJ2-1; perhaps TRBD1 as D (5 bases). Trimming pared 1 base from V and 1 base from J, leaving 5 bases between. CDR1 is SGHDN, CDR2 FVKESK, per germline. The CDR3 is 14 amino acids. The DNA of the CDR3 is TGTGCCAGCAGCCAAGGACAGTCCTACAATGAGCAGTTCTTC. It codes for CASSQGQSYNEQFF.

CDR3: CASRASGPREQYF. The CDR3, as DNA: TGTGCCAGCAGAGCTAGCGGTCCTCGCGAGCAGTACTTC. This rearrangement joins TRBV6-1 to TRBJ2-7; 7 bases map to TRBD2. The length of the CDR3 is 13 residues. J gave up 6 bases and V 6 bases, and 8 bases lay outside the gene matches. Germline loops: CDR1 MNHNS, CDR2 SASEGT.

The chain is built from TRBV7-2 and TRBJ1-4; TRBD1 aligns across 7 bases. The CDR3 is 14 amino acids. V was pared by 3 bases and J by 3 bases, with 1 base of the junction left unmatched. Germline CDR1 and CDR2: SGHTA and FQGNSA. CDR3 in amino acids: CASSLTGSNEKLFF. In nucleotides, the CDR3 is TGTGCCAGCAGCTTGACAGGGTCTAATGAAAAACTGTTTTTT.

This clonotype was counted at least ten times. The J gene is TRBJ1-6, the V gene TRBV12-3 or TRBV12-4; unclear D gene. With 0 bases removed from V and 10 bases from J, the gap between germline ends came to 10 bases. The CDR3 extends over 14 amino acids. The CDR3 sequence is CASSLAARNSPLHF. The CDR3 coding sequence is TGTGCCAGCAGTTTAGCTGCCCGCAACTCACCCCTCCACTTT.

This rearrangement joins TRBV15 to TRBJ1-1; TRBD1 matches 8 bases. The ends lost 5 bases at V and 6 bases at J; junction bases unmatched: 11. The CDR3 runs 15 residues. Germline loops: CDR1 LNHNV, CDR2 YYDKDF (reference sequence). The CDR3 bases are TGTGCCACCAGCCACCAGCCAGGGGGCGGAGCTGAAGCTTTCTTT. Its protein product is CATSHQPGGGAEAFF.

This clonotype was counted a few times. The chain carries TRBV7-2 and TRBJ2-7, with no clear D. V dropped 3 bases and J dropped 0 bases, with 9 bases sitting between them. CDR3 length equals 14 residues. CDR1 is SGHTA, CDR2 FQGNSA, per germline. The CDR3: CASSFYVASYEQYF. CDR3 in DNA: TGTGCCAGCAGCTTTTACGTAGCCTCCTACGAGCAGTACTTC.

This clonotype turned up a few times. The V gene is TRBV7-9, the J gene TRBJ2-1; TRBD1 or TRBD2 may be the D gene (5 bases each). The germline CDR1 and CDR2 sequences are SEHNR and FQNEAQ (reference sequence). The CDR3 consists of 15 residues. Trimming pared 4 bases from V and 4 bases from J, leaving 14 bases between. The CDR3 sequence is CASSSARDQYNEQFF. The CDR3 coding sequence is TGTGCCAGCAGCTCCGCCCGGGACCAATACAATGAGCAGTTCTTC.

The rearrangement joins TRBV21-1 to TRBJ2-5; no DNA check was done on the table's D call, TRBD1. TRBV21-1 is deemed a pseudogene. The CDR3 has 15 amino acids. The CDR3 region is CASSTYRATKETQYF. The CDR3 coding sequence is TGTGCCAGCAGCACCTACAGGGCGACCAAAGAGACCCAGTACTTC.

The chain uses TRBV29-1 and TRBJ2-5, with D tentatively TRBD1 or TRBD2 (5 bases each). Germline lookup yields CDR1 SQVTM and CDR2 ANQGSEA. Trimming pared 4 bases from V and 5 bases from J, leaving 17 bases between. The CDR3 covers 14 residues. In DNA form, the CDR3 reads TGCAGCGTTGTAGCCAGCATCGAGGGGGAGACCCAGTACTTC. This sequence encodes CSVVASIEGETQYF.

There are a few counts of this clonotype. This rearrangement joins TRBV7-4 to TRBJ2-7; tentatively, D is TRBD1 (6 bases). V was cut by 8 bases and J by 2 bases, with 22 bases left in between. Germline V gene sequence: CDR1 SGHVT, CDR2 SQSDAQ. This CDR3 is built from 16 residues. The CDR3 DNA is TGTGCCAGCTTGGAGAAGAAGGGACACGATCCCTACGAGCAGTACTTC. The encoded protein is CASLEKKGHDPYEQYF.

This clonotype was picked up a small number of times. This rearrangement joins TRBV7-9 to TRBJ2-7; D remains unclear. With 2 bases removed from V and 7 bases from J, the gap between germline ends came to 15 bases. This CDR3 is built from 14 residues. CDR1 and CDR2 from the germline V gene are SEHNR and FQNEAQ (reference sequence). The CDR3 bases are TGTGCCAGCAGCTTAATCGGTGGGGTGAGAGAGCAGTACTTC. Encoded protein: CASSLIGGVREQYF.

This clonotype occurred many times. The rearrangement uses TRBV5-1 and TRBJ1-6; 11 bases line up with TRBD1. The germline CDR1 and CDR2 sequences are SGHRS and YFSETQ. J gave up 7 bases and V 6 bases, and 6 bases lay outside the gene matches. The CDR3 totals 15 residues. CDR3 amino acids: CASTRTGGGNSPLHF. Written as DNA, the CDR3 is TGCGCCAGCACCCGGACAGGGGGCGGAAATTCACCCCTCCACTTT.

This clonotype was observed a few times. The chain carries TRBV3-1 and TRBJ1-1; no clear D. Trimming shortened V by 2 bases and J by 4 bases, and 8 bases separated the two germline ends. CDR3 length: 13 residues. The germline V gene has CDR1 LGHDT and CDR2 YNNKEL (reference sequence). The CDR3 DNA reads TGTGCCAGCAGCCAATTCTGGGGCACTGAAGCTTTCTTT. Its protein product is CASSQFWGTEAFF.

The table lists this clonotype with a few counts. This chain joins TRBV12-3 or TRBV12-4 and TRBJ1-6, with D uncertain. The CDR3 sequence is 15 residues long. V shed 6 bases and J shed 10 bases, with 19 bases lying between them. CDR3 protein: CASRAPGPGRSPLHF. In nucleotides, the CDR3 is TGTGCCAGCAGGGCCCCGGGTCCAGGAAGATCACCCCTCCACTTT.

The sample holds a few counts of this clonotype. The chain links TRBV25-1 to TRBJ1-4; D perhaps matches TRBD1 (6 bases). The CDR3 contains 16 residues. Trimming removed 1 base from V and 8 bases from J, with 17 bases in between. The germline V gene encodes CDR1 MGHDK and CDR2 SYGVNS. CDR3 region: CASSELGGRSKEKLFF. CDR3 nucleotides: TGTGCCAGCAGTGAATTAGGGGGGCGTAGTAAGGAAAAACTGTTTTTT.

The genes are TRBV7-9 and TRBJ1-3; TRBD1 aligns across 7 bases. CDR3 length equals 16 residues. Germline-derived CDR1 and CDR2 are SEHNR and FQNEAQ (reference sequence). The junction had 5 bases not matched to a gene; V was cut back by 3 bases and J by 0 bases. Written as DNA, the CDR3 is TGTGCCAGCAGCTTCCGACAGGGATACTCTGGAAACACCATATATTTT. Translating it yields CASSFRQGYSGNTIYF.

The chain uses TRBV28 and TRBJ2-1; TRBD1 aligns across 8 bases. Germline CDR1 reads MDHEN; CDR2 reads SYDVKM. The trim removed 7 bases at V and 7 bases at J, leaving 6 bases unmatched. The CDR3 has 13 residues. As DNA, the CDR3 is TGTGCCAGCATCCGGACAGGGTCAAATGAGCAGTTCTTC. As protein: CASIRTGSNEQFF.

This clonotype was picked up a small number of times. CDR3 sequence reads: CSASPSGMANEQFF. In DNA, the CDR3 is TGCAGTGCTAGTCCCTCAGGAATGGCGAATGAGCAGTTCTTC. This chain uses TRBV20-1 with TRBJ2-1, with no clear D. The germline V gene encodes CDR1 DFQATT and CDR2 SNEGSKA (reference sequence). With 3 bases removed from V and 7 bases from J, the gap between germline ends came to 16 bases. This CDR3 spans 14 amino acids.

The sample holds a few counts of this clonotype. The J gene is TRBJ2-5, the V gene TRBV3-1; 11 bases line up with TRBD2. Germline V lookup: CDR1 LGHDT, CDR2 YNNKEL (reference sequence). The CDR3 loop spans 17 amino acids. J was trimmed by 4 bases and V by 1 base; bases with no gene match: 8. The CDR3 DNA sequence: TGTGCCAGCAGCCAAGGGGCTAGCGGGGGGCCAGGAGAGACCCAGTACTTC. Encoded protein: CASSQGASGGPGETQYF.

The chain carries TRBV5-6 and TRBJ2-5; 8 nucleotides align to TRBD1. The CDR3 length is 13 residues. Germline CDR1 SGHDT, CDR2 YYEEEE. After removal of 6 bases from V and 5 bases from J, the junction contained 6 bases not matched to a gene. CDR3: CASTRTGWETQYF. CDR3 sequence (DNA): TGTGCCAGCACCCGGACAGGGTGGGAGACCCAGTACTTC.

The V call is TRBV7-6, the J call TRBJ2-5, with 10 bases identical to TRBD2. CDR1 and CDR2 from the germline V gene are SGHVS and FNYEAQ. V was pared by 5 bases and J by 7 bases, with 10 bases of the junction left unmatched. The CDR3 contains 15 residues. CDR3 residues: CASSPHPGLATTQYF. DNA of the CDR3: TGTGCCAGCAGCCCCCACCCGGGACTAGCGACGACCCAGTACTTC.